Shown below are 8 T cell receptor beta chains from a single sample sequenced in a study of shared clonotypes between healthy human individuals. Here immunoSEQ multiplex PCR was the method, and the copy in TCRdb shows in-frame clones only, minus some. Among about 460,000 clones listed, 60% to 80% were seen once. The sequenced sample was PBMCs. The receptors stem from a woman aged 40 to 50 in good health. Some clones in this sample may be carry-over from other donors' samples.

This clone showed up just a few times. The chain couples TRBV6-1 to TRBJ1-1; D remains unclear. In germline, CDR1 is MNHNS, CDR2 SASEGT. Trimming left V 3 bases short and J 1 base short, with 9 bases between. This CDR3 contains 14 residues. The CDR3, as DNA: TGTGCCAGCAGTGATAATGGGGAGAACACTGAAGCTTTCTTT. The encoded protein is CASSDNGENTEAFF.

The chain joins TRBV4-2 to TRBJ2-3; D is perhaps TRBD2 (6 bases). V lost 0 bases and J lost 3, with 22 bases in between. Germline loops: CDR1 LGHNA, CDR2 YNFKEQ. The CDR3 has 19 residues. CDR3 loop: CASSQDLALAGPGTDTQYF. The CDR3 coding sequence is TGTGCCAGCAGCCAAGATTTGGCCCTCGCGGGGCCGGGGACAGATACGCAGTATTTT.

V is TRBV6-5 and J is TRBJ1-1; a weak D match, TRBD1 (5 bases). CDR3 length equals 14 residues. In germline, CDR1 is MNHEY, CDR2 SVGAGI. Trimming took off 7 bases at V and 4 bases at J, with 16 bases between the two ends. CDR3 nucleotides: TGTGCCAGCATCGAACCGGGGGGTAGCACTGAAGCTTTCTTT. Amino acid sequence: CASIEPGGSTEAFF.

A remark on this clone: This may come from a read error, since a much larger clone is one base off. Lacking the conserved final phenylalanine or tryptophan, this CDR3 likely reflects a read error. The chain recombines TRBV11-2 with TRBJ1-1, with D uncertain. Germline loops: CDR1 SGHAT, CDR2 FQNNGV. V gave up 4 bases and J gave up 0 bases, with 6 bases separating them. The CDR3 sequence is 13 residues long. CDR3 protein: CASSSSLNTEAFL. The CDR3 DNA reads TGTGCCAGCAGCTCCTCACTGAACACTGAAGCTTTCCTT.

A word on this clone: The sample holds other DNA sequences that translate to the same CDR3. In DNA form, the CDR3 reads TGTGCCAGTAGTACGAGCGGGAGGACCTACAATGAGCAGTTCTTC. Its translation: CASSTSGRTYNEQFF. This chain joins TRBV19 and TRBJ2-1; 9 bases agree with TRBD2. The CDR3 loop spans 15 amino acids. The junction had 3 bases not matched to a gene; V was cut back by 4 bases and J by 2 bases. Germline V gene data show CDR1 as LNHDA and CDR2 as SQIVND (reference sequence).

The CDR3 nucleotides read TGTGCCTGGGGTGGTGGGACAAAGGAAAAACTGTTTTTT. It specifies CAWGGGTKEKLFF. The chain carries TRBV30 and TRBJ1-4, with TRBD1 as a possible D gene (6 bases). Germline CDR1 is GTSNPN and CDR2 is SVGIG (reference sequence). V was pared by 5 bases and J by 8 bases, with 15 bases between. The CDR3 spans 13 residues.

The gene calls are TRBV6-1 and TRBJ1-2; the D is unclear. Germline V gene lookup returns CDR1 MNHNS and CDR2 SASEGT. Trimming stripped 6 bases from V and 1 base from J, with 9 bases between. The CDR3 is 13 amino acids. CDR3 nucleotide sequence: TGTGCCAGCAGCCCAGCGGGTAACTATGGCTACACCTTC. Translating it yields CASSPAGNYGYTF.

The genes are TRBV6-1 and TRBJ1-5; D possibly corresponds to TRBD1 (5 bases). The CDR3 length is 15 residues. The V and J ends lost 2 bases and 1 base respectively, with 9 bases between them. CDR1 MNHNS and CDR2 SASEGT come from the germline V gene. CDR3 nucleotides: TGTGCCAGCAGTGAAATGGGACGGAGCAATCAGCCCCAGCATTTT. Translating it yields CASSEMGRSNQPQHF.